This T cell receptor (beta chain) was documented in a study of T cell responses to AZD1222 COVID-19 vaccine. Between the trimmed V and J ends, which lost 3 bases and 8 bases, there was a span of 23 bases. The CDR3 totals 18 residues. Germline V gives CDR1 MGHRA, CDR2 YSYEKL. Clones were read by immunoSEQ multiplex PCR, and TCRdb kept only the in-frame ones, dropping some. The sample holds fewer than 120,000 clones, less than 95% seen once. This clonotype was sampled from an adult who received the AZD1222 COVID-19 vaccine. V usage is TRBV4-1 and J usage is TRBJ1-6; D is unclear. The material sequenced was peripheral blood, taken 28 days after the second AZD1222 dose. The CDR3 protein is CASSQASRIEVRHSPLHF. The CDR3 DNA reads TGCGCCAGCAGCCAGGCTTCGAGGATCGAAGTCCGGCATTCACCCCTCCACTTT.